Following are 31 T cell receptor beta chains from one sample sequenced in a study of cytomegalovirus exposure and HLA in healthy donors. The PCR used 60 Vbeta and 13 Jbeta primers. This table comes from immunoSEQ multiplex PCR, and its TCRdb copy is limited to in-frame clones, with some not included. The profile shows around 110,000 clones, around 75% of them singletons. The sequenced sample consisted of PBMCs. The receptors were gathered from a man between 40 and 49 years old in good health and CMV-seronegative.

The CDR3 bases are TGCGCCAGCAGCCAAGGGACAGGAAGCACAGATACGCAGTATTTT. Translation: CASSQGTGSTDTQYF. The rearrangement joins TRBV4-1 to TRBJ2-3, with 7 bases fitting TRBD1. Germline CDR1 MGHRA, CDR2 YSYEKL. Trimming at V came to 1 base and at J to 0 bases, leaving 1 base not matched to a gene. The CDR3 has 15 residues.

The chain employs TRBV5-6 and TRBJ2-3; 10 bases align to TRBD2. The CDR3 consists of 16 residues. V lost 0 bases to trimming and J lost 5 bases; unmatched junction nucleotides: 6. Germline V gene data show CDR1 as SGHDT and CDR2 as YYEEEE. The CDR3: CASSLGLAGVGDTQYF. The CDR3 nucleotides are TGTGCCAGCAGCTTGGGGCTAGCGGGGGTAGGAGATACGCAGTATTTT.

This sequence joins TRBV5-5 and TRBJ1-2; 9 nucleotides agree with TRBD1. The CDR3 length is 15 residues. The V and J ends lost 2 bases and 0 bases, in that order; junction bases with no gene match: 2. Germline V lookup: CDR1 SGHKS, CDR2 YYEKEE (reference sequence). This CDR3 reads CASSFRQGANYGYTF. CDR3 DNA sequence: TGTGCCAGCAGCTTCCGACAGGGGGCTAACTATGGCTACACCTTC.

This clone was counted a single time. The chain uses TRBV10-3 and TRBJ2-3; possible D gene TRBD1, 6 bases. The ends were cut back, 8 bases at V and 2 bases at J, with 17 bases in the middle. Germline CDR1 and CDR2: ENHRY and SYGVKD. The CDR3 contains 15 residues. The CDR3 is CAIAPGAFNTDTQYF. CDR3 nucleotides: TGTGCCATCGCCCCAGGGGCGTTTAACACAGATACGCAGTATTTT.

J is TRBJ2-2 and V is TRBV7-3, with TRBD2 identical over 13 bases. Trimming took 5 bases from V and 8 from J; bases not matched to a gene: 8. The CDR3 has 16 amino acids. CDR1 SGHTA and CDR2 FQGTGA come from the germline V gene. The CDR3 DNA follows: TGTGCCAGCAGCGCAACCGGGACTAGCGGGGTGGGGGAGCTGTTTTTT. It specifies CASSATGTSGVGELFF. Full variable domain (outside the CDR3, taken from reference TRBV7-3 and TRBJ2-2): GAGVSQTPSNKVTEKGKYVELRCDPISGHTALYWYRQSLGQGPEFLIYFQGTGAADDSGLPNDRFFAVRPEGSVSTLKIQRTERGDSAVYLCASSATGTSGVGELFFGEGSRLTVL.

This sequence joins TRBV18 and TRBJ2-5, with 12 positions matching TRBD2. V was clipped by 6 bases and J by 4 bases; unmatched bases: 9. The germline gives CDR1 KGHSH, CDR2 LQKENI. The CDR3 has 16 residues. CDR3 nucleotides: TGTGCCAGCTCGCTCCTAGCGGGGGGGCCCGCAGAGACCCAGTACTTC. This codes for CASSLLAGGPAETQYF.

The chain joins TRBV5-4 to TRBJ2-1, with a possible D match to TRBD2 (6 bases). The CDR3 is 15 amino acids. Looked up from germline, CDR1 is SGHNT and CDR2 is YYREEE (reference sequence). Between the trimmed V and J ends, which lost 2 bases and 5 bases, there was a span of 14 bases. The CDR3 is CASSFGGTGNNEQFF. CDR3 nucleotides: TGTGCCAGCAGCTTTGGAGGGACGGGGAACAATGAGCAGTTCTTC.

The V and J genes are TRBV7-2 and TRBJ2-3, with 9 nucleotides matching TRBD1. Trimming took 2 bases from V and 1 from J; bases not matched to a gene: 7. This CDR3 spans 17 amino acids. The germline V gene encodes CDR1 SGHTA and CDR2 FQGNSA. CDR3 nucleotide sequence: TGTGCCAGCAGCTTAATTCCTGGGACAGGGCGCACAGATACGCAGTATTTT. It translates to CASSLIPGTGRTDTQYF.

This rearrangement joins TRBV9 to TRBJ1-1; 12 bases align to TRBD1. The trim removed 6 bases at V and 5 bases at J, leaving 8 bases unmatched. Germline V lookup: CDR1 SGDLS, CDR2 YYNGEE. The CDR3 covers 15 residues. The CDR3 sequence: CASTPGTGGKTEAFF. The CDR3 DNA follows: TGTGCCAGCACACCCGGGACAGGGGGCAAAACTGAAGCTTTCTTT.

This clone was seen just once. This chain links TRBV5-4 with TRBJ1-1, with 12 positions matching TRBD1. With V trimmed by 4 bases and J by 5 bases, 9 bases remained unmatched. The CDR3 is 16 amino acids. The germline CDR1 and CDR2 sequences are SGHNT and YYREEE (reference sequence). CDR3 sequence (DNA): TGTGCCAGCAGCGCGGGGGACAGGGGGCGAGCGACTGAAGCTTTCTTT. It yields the protein CASSAGDRGRATEAFF.

Only one count was recorded for this clone. The V and J genes are TRBV19 and TRBJ1-1, with D perhaps TRBD1 (6 bases). The length of the CDR3 is 13 residues. Germline V gene data show CDR1 as LNHDA and CDR2 as SQIVND (reference sequence). The germline V and J ends were trimmed by 5 bases and 4 bases, with 11 bases remaining between them. The DNA for the CDR3 is TGTGCCAGTAGTTCTGAGGGGGTCACTGAAGCTTTCTTT. Translation: CASSSEGVTEAFF.

The chain combines TRBV5-1 with TRBJ2-5; D ambiguous. The germline gives CDR1 SGHRS, CDR2 YFSETQ. V was trimmed by 1 base and J by 1 base, leaving 8 bases between them. The CDR3 spans 14 residues. CDR3: CASSLMLAQETQYF. The CDR3 nucleotides read TGCGCCAGCAGCTTGATGTTGGCCCAAGAGACCCAGTACTTC.

This clone has just one count. This chain links TRBV11-2 with TRBJ1-1; D gene ambiguous. The germline V and J ends were trimmed by 1 base and 1 base, with 13 bases remaining between them. The CDR3 extends over 16 amino acids. Germline V gene lookup returns CDR1 SGHAT and CDR2 FQNNGV. The CDR3 spells CASSLGRGRGNTEAFF. The CDR3 DNA sequence: TGTGCCAGCAGCTTAGGGCGGGGTCGGGGGAACACTGAAGCTTTCTTT.

This sequence joins TRBV5-1 and TRBJ1-1, with TRBD1 identical over 8 bases. Germline CDR1 reads SGHRS; CDR2 reads YFSETQ. This CDR3 has 14 residues. V shed 4 bases and J 1 base; nucleotides not matched to a gene: 3. CDR3 nucleotides: TGCGCCAGCAGCGCACAGGGGGAGAACACTGAAGCTTTCTTT. This encodes CASSAQGENTEAFF.

This chain uses TRBV5-1 with TRBJ1-1; 8 bases are a match to TRBD1. The CDR3 totals 14 residues. From germline, CDR1 is SGHRS and CDR2 YFSETQ. V dropped 4 bases and J dropped 1; count of bases not matched to a gene: 3. The CDR3 sequence is CASSPGTGNTEAFF. In DNA, the CDR3 is TGCGCCAGCAGCCCCGGGACAGGGAACACTGAAGCTTTCTTT. Combining the CDR3 with reference TRBV5-1 and TRBJ1-1 gives the whole variable domain KAGVTQTPRYLIKTRGQQVTLSCSPISGHRSVSWYQQTPGQGLQFLFEYFSETQRNKGNFPGRFSGRQFSNSRSEMNVSTLELGDSALYLCASSPGTGNTEAFFGQGTRLTVV.

The chain joins TRBV7-9 to TRBJ1-5; no clear D gene. The germline gives CDR1 SEHNR, CDR2 FQNEAQ (reference sequence). V was pared by 5 bases and J by 3 bases, with 5 bases between. The CDR3 is 12 residues long. The CDR3, as DNA: TGTGCCAGCAGCGACAACAATCAGCCCCAGCATTTT. Translated: CASSDNNQPQHF.

The chain uses TRBV5-1 and TRBJ1-1, with D unclear. Germline V gives CDR1 SGHRS, CDR2 YFSETQ. V lost 3 bases and J 0 bases, leaving 9 bases between the germline ends. The CDR3 spans 14 residues. The CDR3 coding sequence is TGCGCCAGCAGCTCCCGGACTCTGAACACTGAAGCTTTCTTT. Translating gives CASSSRTLNTEAFF.

DNA for the CDR3: TGCGCCAGCAGCCCGACAAGTAGCTACAATGAGCAGTTCTTC. Its translation: CASSPTSSYNEQFF. The chain carries TRBV4-1 and TRBJ2-1, with D uncertain. The CDR3 runs to 14 residues. Germline loops: CDR1 MGHRA, CDR2 YSYEKL. V was cut by 4 bases and J by 3 bases, with 10 bases left in between.

This clone was observed once. The chain carries TRBV7-6 and TRBJ1-1; no firm D call. Germline assignment: CDR1 SGHVS and CDR2 FNYEAQ. The CDR3 runs 14 residues. With 5 bases removed from V and 1 base from J, the gap between germline ends came to 11 bases. DNA for the CDR3: TGTGCCAGCAGCAAAAGACCGGGGAACACTGAAGCTTTCTTT. Its translation: CASSKRPGNTEAFF.

The chain is built from TRBV11-2 and TRBJ2-3, with 11 bases identical to TRBD2. V lost 3 bases, J lost 6 bases, and 2 bases stayed unmatched. In germline, CDR1 is SGHAT, CDR2 FQNNGV. CDR3 length equals 14 residues. CDR3 in DNA: TGTGCCAGCAGCTTCTGGACTAGCGGGGATACGCAGTATTTT. The encoded protein is CASSFWTSGDTQYF.

The chain has TRBV29-1 and TRBJ1-1; perhaps TRBD1 as D (6 bases). CDR1 and CDR2 (germline): SQVTM, ANQGSEA. The CDR3 is 14 amino acids. The ends were cut back, 3 bases at V and 5 bases at J, with 16 bases in the middle. CDR3 residues: CSVDKGGLGTEAFF. The CDR3 bases are TGCAGCGTTGATAAGGGGGGGTTGGGGACTGAAGCTTTCTTT.

The chain uses TRBV2 and TRBJ2-5, with 11 nucleotides matching TRBD2. Germline V gene data show CDR1 as SNHLY and CDR2 as FYNNEI. The ends lost 5 bases at V and 3 bases at J; junction bases unmatched: 5. This CDR3 is built from 15 residues. DNA for the CDR3: TGTGCCAGCAGTTTTAGCGGGGGGGCAGAAGAGACCCAGTACTTC. As protein: CASSFSGGAEETQYF.

V is TRBV10-1 and J is TRBJ2-5, with 11 bases that match TRBD2. The CDR3 loop spans 16 amino acids. J gave up 1 base and V 4 bases, and 5 bases lay outside the gene matches. Germline V CDR1 and CDR2: WNHNN, SYGVQD (reference sequence). As DNA, the CDR3 is TGCGCCAGCAGTGGTAGCGGGGGGGTTCTCCAAGAGACCCAGTACTTC. It specifies CASSGSGGVLQETQYF.

The chain links TRBV7-8 to TRBJ2-5, with D tentatively TRBD1 (5 bases). The end of the DNA is better explained by TRBJ2-7, so the J call may be wrong. The CDR3 runs to 15 residues. The germline gives CDR1 SGHVS, CDR2 FQNEAQ. CDR3 amino acids: CASSLVQGRSYEQYF. Here the CDR3 DNA reads TGTGCCAGCAGCTTAGTGCAGGGAAGGTCCTACGAGCAGTACTTC.

This chain links TRBV7-2 with TRBJ1-1, with D possibly matching TRBD1 (6 bases). The CDR3 totals 14 residues. Germline CDR1 SGHTA, CDR2 FQGNSA. Trimming removed 0 bases from V and 7 bases from J, with 12 bases in between. CDR3 DNA: TGTGCCAGCAGCTTAGCCTACAGGGCCCGTGAAGCTTTCTTT. Its protein is CASSLAYRAREAFF.

This chain joins TRBV15 and TRBJ2-5, with 9 bases lining up with TRBD1. Gene TRBJ2-7 matches the end of the DNA better, so the J call may be wrong. The germline V gene encodes CDR1 LNHNV and CDR2 YYDKDF (reference sequence). CDR3 length: 16 residues. The CDR3 protein is CATSRESGTGSYEQYF. CDR3 in DNA: TGTGCCACCAGCAGAGAGTCCGGGACAGGGTCTTACGAGCAGTACTTC.

This chain links TRBV28 with TRBJ2-3; TRBD2 is a possible D gene (7 bases). The CDR3 extends over 15 amino acids. Trimming cost V 7 bases and J 4 bases, with 18 bases left between them. The V gene's germline CDR1 is MDHEN and CDR2 SYDVKM. The CDR3 region is CASTPPWEGADTQYF. CDR3 nucleotide sequence: TGTGCCAGCACCCCTCCTTGGGAGGGGGCAGATACGCAGTATTTT.

The chain is built from TRBV10-2 and TRBJ1-2, with D perhaps matching TRBD1 (6 bases). Germline V gives CDR1 WSHSY, CDR2 SAAADI. CDR3 size: 14 residues. V was cut by 0 bases and J by 5 bases, with 10 bases left in between. CDR3 sequence (DNA): TGCGCCAGCAGTGAGTCGGGCCAGGGGTATGGCTACACCTTC. It encodes CASSESGQGYGYTF.

The V call is TRBV10-1, the J call TRBJ2-7, with D perhaps TRBD2 (5 bases). V shed 3 bases and J shed 5 bases, with 14 bases lying between them. The germline V gene encodes CDR1 WNHNN and CDR2 SYGVQD (reference sequence). The CDR3 covers 14 residues. The CDR3 DNA sequence: TGCGCCAGCAGTGAAGGAGGAAGGGTAAACGAGCAGTACTTC. Translated: CASSEGGRVNEQYF.

The chain links TRBV6-1 to TRBJ1-1; D not certain. The germline CDR1 and CDR2 sequences are MNHNS and SASEGT. The V and J ends lost 6 bases and 1 base respectively, with 9 bases between them. This CDR3 is 13 amino acids long. This CDR3 reads CASSILGNTEAFF. The CDR3 DNA sequence: TGTGCCAGCAGCATTCTAGGGAACACTGAAGCTTTCTTT.

Note on this clone: One end of the junction fails to match germline, which may point to a read error. This chain connects TRBV5-6 to TRBJ2-7, with TRBD1 matching over 8 bases. The CDR3 loop spans 16 amino acids. Germline CDR1 and CDR2: SGHDT and YYEEEE. DNA of the CDR3: TGTGCCAGCAGCTTGGTCGGTGGTCCAGGGGGCTCCGAGCAGTGCTTC. Protein product: CASSLVGGPGGSEQCF.